This T cell receptor (beta chain) comes out of a study of blood T cell repertoires in COVID-19. About the research overall: The United States, Italy and Spain provided the acute and convalescent COVID-19 samples. T cells, B-cell-depleted T cells, or PBMCs supplied cDNA or gDNA.

Authors' processing steps: Estimates of nucleated cell counts were drawn from the amplification of reference gene primers. Assay: immunoSEQ multiplex PCR; the TCRdb copy retains only in-frame clones and omits some. The V and J calls and clone size were taken over from that table, and D and trimming were inferred from the DNA. The sample gives 220,000 or so clones, 75% to 90% of which show up once; roughly 8.2% is in the top ten. Trimming cost V 4 bases and J 5 bases, with 18 bases left between them. CDR1 is SGHRS and CDR2 is YFSETQ in the germline V gene. This CDR3 contains 15 residues. Patients at the Seattle site were enrolled during active infection and followed longitudinally.

The TCR originated in an elderly woman with COVID-19, enrolled during active disease. Sample: peripheral blood. The V call is TRBV5-1, the J call TRBJ1-2; TRBD1 might be the D (6 bases). CDR3 sequence: CASSREGVLEYGYTF. Here the CDR3 DNA reads TGCGCCAGCAGCCGCGAGGGGGTGCTAGAATATGGCTACACCTTC.